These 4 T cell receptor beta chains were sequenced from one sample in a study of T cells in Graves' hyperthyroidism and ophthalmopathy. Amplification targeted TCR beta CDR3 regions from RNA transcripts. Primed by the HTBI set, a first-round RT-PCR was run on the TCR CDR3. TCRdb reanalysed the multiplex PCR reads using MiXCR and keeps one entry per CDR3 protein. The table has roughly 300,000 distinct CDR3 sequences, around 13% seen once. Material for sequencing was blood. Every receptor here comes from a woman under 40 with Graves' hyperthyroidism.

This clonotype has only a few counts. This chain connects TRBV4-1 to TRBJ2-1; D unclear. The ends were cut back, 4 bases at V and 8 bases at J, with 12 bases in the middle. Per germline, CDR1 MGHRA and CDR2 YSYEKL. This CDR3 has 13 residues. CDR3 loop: CASSLEWSDEQFF. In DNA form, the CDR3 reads TGCGCCAGCAGCCTCGAATGGAGCGATGAGCAGTTCTTC.

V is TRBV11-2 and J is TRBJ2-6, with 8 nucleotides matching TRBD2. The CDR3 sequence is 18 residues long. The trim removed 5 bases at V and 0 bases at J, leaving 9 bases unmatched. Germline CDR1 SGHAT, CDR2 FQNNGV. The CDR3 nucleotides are TGTGCCAGCAGCCGAGGTCGCGGGGGGAGCTCTGGGGCCAACGTCCTGACTTTC. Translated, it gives CASSRGRGGSSGANVLTF. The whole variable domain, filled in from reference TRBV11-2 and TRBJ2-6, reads EAGVAQSPRYKIIEKRQSVAFWCNPISGHATLYWYQQILGQGPKLLIQFQNNGVVDDSQLPKDRFSAERLKGVDSTLKIQPAKLEDSAVYLCASSRGRGGSSGANVLTFGAGSRLTVL.

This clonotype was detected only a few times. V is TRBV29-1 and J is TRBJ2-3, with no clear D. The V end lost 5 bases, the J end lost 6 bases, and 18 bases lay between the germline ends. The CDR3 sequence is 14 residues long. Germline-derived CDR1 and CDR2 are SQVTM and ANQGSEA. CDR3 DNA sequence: TGCAGCGTTCTGTCGGCAGGCAGGCGTGATACGCAGTATTTT. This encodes CSVLSAGRRDTQYF.

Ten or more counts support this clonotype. CDR3 coding DNA: TGTGCCACCAGACAGGGGGCATCTCAGCCCCAGCATTTT. Its protein product is CATRQGASQPQHF. J is TRBJ1-5 and V is TRBV28, with 10 bases identical to TRBD1. The V and J ends lost 10 bases and 6 bases, in that order; junction bases with no gene match: 6. Germline V gives CDR1 MDHEN, CDR2 SYDVKM. The CDR3 has 13 residues.